This T cell receptor (beta chain) was documented in a study of OX40 agonist ivuxolimab in advanced cancers. Study summary: Ivuxolimab, an antibody that agonizes OX40 (CD134), was administered to the patients. Enrolled patients in dose escalation had cancers that were hepatocellular carcinoma, melanoma, renal cell or head and neck cancer. Under the entry rules, prior anti-PD-1, anti-PD-L1 or anti-CTLA-4 therapy was allowed, and more than 35% had some. A partial response was reached by three patients: one with hepatocellular carcinoma and two with cutaneous melanoma.

Clones were sequenced by immunoSEQ multiplex PCR, and TCRdb holds only the in-frame ones, with some missing. The sample contains fewer than 20,000 clones, 78% of which appear only once. This CDR3 has 15 residues. V dropped 5 bases and J dropped 4; count of bases not matched to a gene: 7. Per the germline V gene, CDR1 is LNHNV and CDR2 is YYDKDF (reference sequence). This clonotype was obtained from an adult with an advanced solid tumor such as melanoma, head and neck, liver or kidney cancer. The chain links TRBV15 to TRBJ1-2, with TRBD1 identical over 10 bases. The specimen was CD4+ or CD8+ T cells sorted from blood, collected in a trial of the OX40 agonist ivuxolimab. CDR3 sequence (DNA): TGTGCCACCAGCCCCGACAGGGGGCGTTCCTATGGCTACACCTTC. Its protein product is CATSPDRGRSYGYTF.